Presented here are 30 T cell receptor beta chains from one specimen sequenced in a study of shared clonotypes between healthy human individuals. CD45RO-negative, CCR7-selected cells formed the naive CD8 fraction, which excluded terminally differentiated effector memory CD45RA+ cells. TCRdb's copy holds only in-frame clones and misses some; the assay was immunoSEQ multiplex PCR. The sample contains approximately 2,000,000 clones, roughly 95% of which appear only once. Sequenced: naive CD8+ T cells from PBMCs. All receptors come from a man younger than 35 in good health. Some clones in this sample may be carry-over from other donors' samples.

This chain connects TRBV19 to TRBJ2-7; the D is unclear. Trimming took off 5 bases at V and 5 bases at J, with 13 bases between the two ends. Germline CDR1 and CDR2: LNHDA and SQIVND (reference sequence). The CDR3 spans 13 residues. The chain's CDR3 is CASSHGSANEQYF. DNA for the CDR3: TGTGCCAGTAGTCACGGGTCAGCCAACGAGCAGTACTTC.

The V and J genes are TRBV28 and TRBJ1-4, with unresolved D. This CDR3 has 12 amino acids. The germline V gene encodes CDR1 MDHEN and CDR2 SYDVKM. V lost 8 bases and J 10 bases, leaving 14 bases between the germline ends. As DNA, the CDR3 is TGTGCCAGCGGACCTCGGGCGGGAAAACTGTTTTTT. This encodes CASGPRAGKLFF.

The chain employs TRBV18 and TRBJ2-4, with D possibly called TRBD1 or TRBD2 (5 bases each). The CDR3 spans 17 residues. In germline, CDR1 is KGHSH, CDR2 LQKENI. V was shortened by 3 bases and J by 5 bases, with 20 bases between the two germline ends. DNA of the CDR3: TGTGCCAGCTCACCCCCGGGACCACGCGGAGTAGAAAACATTCAGTACTTC. Residues: CASSPPGPRGVENIQYF.

The chain has TRBV2 and TRBJ2-3, with 8 bases matching TRBD2. The J segment lost 1 base and the V segment lost 10 bases, leaving 16 bases of the junction unmatched. Germline assignment: CDR1 SNHLY and CDR2 FYNNEI. The CDR3 loop spans 17 amino acids. CDR3 sequence: CAINGGFSGGGTDTQYF. Written as DNA, the CDR3 is TGTGCCATAAACGGGGGTTTCTCGGGAGGGGGCACAGATACGCAGTATTTT.

This chain links TRBV6-5 with TRBJ2-7; perhaps D is TRBD1 or TRBD2 (5 bases each). CDR3 length: 16 amino acids. V lost 2 bases to trimming and J lost 3 bases, with 17 bases between them. Per the germline V gene, CDR1 is MNHEY and CDR2 is SVGAGI. Here the CDR3 DNA reads TGTGCCAGCAGTTACAAAGAGGGGCCAGCGTACTACGAGCAGTACTTC. It translates to CASSYKEGPAYYEQYF.

This clone was picked up one time. The V call is TRBV28, the J call TRBJ1-3; D ambiguous. Looked up from germline, CDR1 is MDHEN and CDR2 is SYDVKM. V shed 4 bases and J shed 0 bases, with 16 bases lying between them. The CDR3 has 17 amino acids. The CDR3 bases are TGTGCCAGCAGTTCCCTCCCCCCTCTACTCTCTGGAAACACCATATATTTT. Protein sequence: CASSSLPPLLSGNTIYF.

The chain carries TRBV28 and TRBJ1-5; D is unclear. V shed 5 bases and J shed 1 base, with 12 bases lying between them. The CDR3 consists of 15 residues. CDR1 and CDR2 (germline): MDHEN, SYDVKM. The CDR3 loop reads CASSRRGKSNQPQHF. The CDR3 coding sequence is TGTGCCAGCAGTCGTCGAGGGAAGAGCAATCAGCCCCAGCATTTT. Using reference TRBV28 and TRBJ1-5 for the parts outside the CDR3, the full variable domain is DVKVTQSSRYLVKRTGEKVFLECVQDMDHENMFWYRQDPGLGLRLIYFSYDVKMKEKGDIPEGYSVSREKKERFSLILESASTNQTSMYLCASSRRGKSNQPQHFGDGTRLSIL.

This clone was seen a single time. The rearrangement links TRBV5-1 to TRBJ2-7, with D perhaps matching TRBD2 (6 bases). The V gene lost 0 bases and the J gene lost 2 bases, with 12 bases spanning the gap. The CDR3 consists of 15 residues. In germline, CDR1 is SGHRS, CDR2 YFSETQ. CDR3 nucleotide sequence: TGCGCCAGCAGCTTGGCCGGGAGTTGGGCCTACGAGCAGTACTTC. The encoded protein is CASSLAGSWAYEQYF. Filled out from reference TRBV5-1 and TRBJ2-7, the complete variable domain reads KAGVTQTPRYLIKTRGQQVTLSCSPISGHRSVSWYQQTPGQGLQFLFEYFSETQRNKGNFPGRFSGRQFSNSRSEMNVSTLELGDSALYLCASSLAGSWAYEQYFGPGTRLTVT.

CDR3 nucleotide sequence: TGTGCCAGTAGACAAATTGGAGGTGAGAACACTGAAGCTTTCTTT. This encodes CASRQIGGENTEAFF. This chain connects TRBV19 to TRBJ1-1, with no clear D. V was cut by 6 bases and J by 1 base, with 15 bases left in between. There are 15 residues in the CDR3. Germline values: CDR1 LNHDA, CDR2 SQIVND (reference sequence).

The chain is built from TRBV11-2 and TRBJ2-1; TRBD1 might be the D (5 bases). CDR1 is SGHAT, CDR2 FQNNGV, per germline. Trimming pared 3 bases from V and 4 bases from J, leaving 13 bases between. The CDR3 has 15 residues. CDR3 amino acids: CASSFRAGPYNEQFF. CDR3 coding DNA: TGTGCCAGCAGCTTCAGGGCAGGACCTTACAATGAGCAGTTCTTC.

V usage is TRBV10-2 and J usage is TRBJ1-1, with D unresolved. The V and J ends lost 0 bases and 0 bases respectively, with 5 bases between them. Germline V CDR1 and CDR2: WSHSY, SAAADI. The CDR3 runs to 14 residues. The CDR3 sequence: CASSESAVNTEAFF. The CDR3 DNA reads as TGCGCCAGCAGTGAGTCGGCGGTGAACACTGAAGCTTTCTTT.

The V gene is TRBV4-1, the J gene TRBJ1-5; D is possibly TRBD1 (5 bases). Trimming shortened V by 0 bases and J by 0 bases, and 12 bases separated the two germline ends. Looked up from germline, CDR1 is MGHRA and CDR2 is YSYEKL. CDR3 length: 17 amino acids. The CDR3 is CASSQDPVGDSNQPQHF. DNA of the CDR3: TGCGCCAGCAGCCAAGATCCGGTGGGGGATAGCAATCAGCCCCAGCATTTT.

J is TRBJ1-2 and V is TRBV27; TRBD1 is a possible D gene (5 bases). The V end lost 8 bases, the J end lost 0 bases, and 10 bases lay between the germline ends. The CDR3 runs to 13 residues. From germline, CDR1 is MNHEY and CDR2 SMNVEV (reference sequence). CDR3 in amino acids: CASGKTANYGYTF. Written as DNA, the CDR3 is TGTGCCAGCGGAAAGACAGCTAACTATGGCTACACCTTC.

The genes are TRBV7-9 and TRBJ2-1; 13 bases line up with TRBD2. Trimming removed 4 bases from V and 2 bases from J; junction bases left unmatched: 5. This CDR3 has 17 amino acids. From germline, CDR1 is SEHNR and CDR2 FQNEAQ (reference sequence). The CDR3 coding sequence is TGTGCCAGCAGCTCTTGGACTAGCGGGAGCGCCTACAATGAGCAGTTCTTC. Amino acids: CASSSWTSGSAYNEQFF. Full variable domain (outside the CDR3, taken from reference TRBV7-9 and TRBJ2-1): DTGVSQNPRHKITKRGQNVTFRCDPISEHNRLYWYRQTLGQGPEFLTYFQNEAQLEKSRLLSDRFSAERPKGSFSTLEIQRTEQGDSAMYLCASSSWTSGSAYNEQFFGPGTRLTVL.

The chain employs TRBV7-9 and TRBJ2-4; D unclear. This CDR3 region has 16 residues. Germline V gene lookup returns CDR1 SEHNR and CDR2 FQNEAQ (reference sequence). V shed 5 bases and J shed 0 bases, with 14 bases lying between them. This CDR3 is CASSPPGPEAKNIQYF. The DNA for the CDR3 is TGTGCCAGCAGCCCCCCGGGCCCAGAAGCCAAAAACATTCAGTACTTC.

The chain combines TRBV10-3 with TRBJ2-5; D perhaps matches TRBD2 (6 bases). Germline V gives CDR1 ENHRY, CDR2 SYGVKD. Deletions cut 0 bases from V and 5 bases from J, with 16 bases between. The CDR3 has 16 residues. CDR3 region: CAISESIGGSRETQYF. The CDR3 DNA sequence: TGTGCCATCAGTGAGTCGATTGGGGGGTCTAGGGAGACCCAGTACTTC.

V is TRBV9 and J is TRBJ2-3, with 7 nucleotides matching TRBD2. The germline V gene encodes CDR1 SGDLS and CDR2 YYNGEE. The CDR3 spans 16 residues. The V and J ends lost 2 bases and 0 bases, in that order; junction bases with no gene match: 6. This CDR3 reads CASSVQSGLSTDTQYF. Written as DNA, the CDR3 is TGTGCCAGCAGCGTCCAATCGGGACTAAGCACAGATACGCAGTATTTT.

This chain connects TRBV2 to TRBJ2-3; 12 bases fit TRBD1. Germline assignment: CDR1 SNHLY and CDR2 FYNNEI. With V trimmed by 5 bases and J by 6 bases, 6 bases remained unmatched. The CDR3 contains 15 residues. In nucleotides, the CDR3 is TGTGCCAGCAGTCAAGGGGACAGGGGGCAGGATACGCAGTATTTT. Its protein product is CASSQGDRGQDTQYF. Complete variable domain (other parts from reference TRBV2 and TRBJ2-3): EPEVTQTPSHQVTQMGQEVILRCVPISNHLYFYWYRQILGQKVEFLVSFYNNEISEKSEIFDDQFSVERPDGSNFTLKIRSTKLEDSAMYFCASSQGDRGQDTQYFGPGTRLTVL.

The rearrangement links TRBV9 to TRBJ2-1, with 7 bases lining up with TRBD2. The CDR3 covers 14 residues. Germline CDR1 reads SGDLS; CDR2 reads YYNGEE. The junction had 8 bases not matched to a gene; V was cut back by 4 bases and J by 7 bases. CDR3 sequence reads: CASSTGLPRNEQFF. In DNA, the CDR3 is TGTGCCAGCAGCACGGGACTACCCAGGAATGAGCAGTTCTTC.

This rearrangement joins TRBV29-1 to TRBJ2-2; D might be TRBD1 or TRBD2, each matching 5 bases. Germline assignment: CDR1 SQVTM and CDR2 ANQGSEA. Trimming pared 6 bases from V and 8 bases from J, leaving 13 bases between. This CDR3 has 12 residues. CDR3 sequence: CSVRLGVGELFF. In DNA, the CDR3 is TGCAGCGTCCGATTGGGGGTTGGGGAGCTGTTTTTT.

This sequence joins TRBV2 and TRBJ2-5; 8 positions agree with TRBD1. The CDR3 totals 15 residues. The V and J ends lost 7 bases and 5 bases, in that order; junction bases with no gene match: 12. Germline CDR1 is SNHLY and CDR2 is FYNNEI. The CDR3 DNA follows: TGTGCCAGCATTCACAACCAGGGGGCGAGGGAGACCCAGTACTTC. This gives the protein CASIHNQGARETQYF. Full variable domain (remainder filled in from reference TRBV2 and TRBJ2-5): EPEVTQTPSHQVTQMGQEVILRCVPISNHLYFYWYRQILGQKVEFLVSFYNNEISEKSEIFDDQFSVERPDGSNFTLKIRSTKLEDSAMYFCASIHNQGARETQYFGPGTRLLVL.

This clone was counted once. This sequence joins TRBV4-2 and TRBJ2-1, with TRBD2 matching 15 bases. Trimming removed 0 bases from V and 8 bases from J; junction bases left unmatched: 8. CDR1 LGHNA and CDR2 YNFKEQ come from the germline V gene. There are 18 residues in the CDR3. The CDR3 region is CASSQEGLAGGYSDEQFF. The CDR3 bases are TGTGCCAGCAGCCAAGAGGGACTAGCGGGAGGATATAGCGATGAGCAGTTCTTC.

The chain links TRBV7-9 to TRBJ2-3, with D tentatively TRBD1 (5 bases). The CDR3 extends over 14 amino acids. The V and J ends lost 11 bases and 2 bases respectively, with 17 bases between them. CDR1 and CDR2 (germline): SEHNR, FQNEAQ (reference sequence). CDR3 coding DNA: TGTGCCTCTAGGGGCGGATACACCACAGATACGCAGTATTTT. Translated, it gives CASRGGYTTDTQYF. Full variable domain (remainder filled in from reference TRBV7-9 and TRBJ2-3): DTGVSQNPRHKITKRGQNVTFRCDPISEHNRLYWYRQTLGQGPEFLTYFQNEAQLEKSRLLSDRFSAERPKGSFSTLEIQRTEQGDSAMYLCASRGGYTTDTQYFGPGTRLTVL.

This chain uses TRBV5-4 with TRBJ1-1; a weak D match, TRBD1 (5 bases). CDR1 and CDR2 from the germline V gene are SGHNT and YYREEE (reference sequence). The CDR3 has 11 residues. V lost 5 bases and J lost 8, with 10 bases in between. The CDR3 loop is CASSGGDEAFF. The CDR3 bases are TGTGCCAGCAGTGGGGGTGACGAAGCTTTCTTT.

The chain employs TRBV27 and TRBJ1-2; D unresolved. From germline, CDR1 is MNHEY and CDR2 SMNVEV (reference sequence). This CDR3 has 13 amino acids. V lost 5 bases and J 3 bases, leaving 10 bases between the germline ends. The CDR3 loop reads CASSPMEDYGYTF. The DNA for the CDR3 is TGTGCCAGCAGTCCTATGGAAGACTATGGCTACACCTTC.

DNA of the CDR3: TGTGCCAGCAGCTTAGTCGGACTAGCGGGAGAGACCCAGTACTTC. It codes for CASSLVGLAGETQYF. The chain has TRBV11-1 and TRBJ2-5; 11 nucleotides match TRBD2. The CDR3 length is 15 residues. The germline CDR1 and CDR2 sequences are SGHAT and FQDESV (reference sequence). V dropped 1 base and J dropped 4; count of bases not matched to a gene: 2.

This clone appeared a single time. This sequence joins TRBV5-5 and TRBJ1-1; TRBD1 aligns across 7 bases. The ends lost 1 base at V and 4 bases at J; junction bases unmatched: 7. The CDR3 covers 15 residues. The germline CDR1 and CDR2 sequences are SGHKS and YYEKEE (reference sequence). The CDR3 DNA reads as TGTGCCAGCAGCTTGTGGGGCTCAGGGGGCACTGAAGCTTTCTTT. Its translation: CASSLWGSGGTEAFF.

The chain carries TRBV14 and TRBJ2-5; unclear D gene. The V end was cut by 2 bases, the J end by 10 bases, with 11 bases between. The CDR3 runs 12 residues. CDR1 is SGHDN and CDR2 is FVKESK in the germline V gene. Written as DNA, the CDR3 is TGTGCCAGCAGCCAATATAGCTGGGACCAGTACTTC. Translation: CASSQYSWDQYF.

The rearrangement links TRBV2 to TRBJ2-1, with TRBD2 as a possible D gene (5 bases). The CDR3 spans 14 residues. Trimming removed 6 bases from V and 0 bases from J, with 9 bases in between. The germline CDR1 and CDR2 sequences are SNHLY and FYNNEI. The CDR3 reads CASRVRGSYNEQFF. In DNA form, the CDR3 reads TGTGCCAGCAGGGTACGGGGCTCCTACAATGAGCAGTTCTTC.

The V call is TRBV9, the J call TRBJ2-2; unclear D gene. Germline V gene lookup returns CDR1 SGDLS and CDR2 YYNGEE. The CDR3 is 14 residues long. The V end lost 2 bases, the J end lost 5 bases, and 10 bases lay between the germline ends. The CDR3 DNA sequence: TGTGCCAGCAGCGTCGACCATCGGACCGGGGAGCTGTTTTTT. It codes for CASSVDHRTGELFF.